This T cell receptor beta chain appears in the sequencing data of a study of response to subunit inactivated influenza vaccine. This clonotype turned up a few times. Its antigen remains unidentified. TCRdb reanalysed the RT-PCR reads using MiXCR and keeps one entry per CDR3 protein. The sample holds 600,000 to 850,000 distinct CDR3 sequences; 13% to 15% are singletons and the top ten take 7.5% to 8%. Whole-study results and caveats: Few new T cells, the authors suggested, are recruited by each seasonal influenza vaccination.

Germline V gene data show CDR1 as MNHNS and CDR2 as SASEGT. The V end was cut by 5 bases, the J end by 3 bases, with 20 bases between. This CDR3 region has 17 residues. This specimen consisted of PBMCs from blood, obtained 14 to 15 days before vaccination. The rearrangement uses TRBV6-1 and TRBJ2-1; the D gene is possibly TRBD2 (5 bases). The source of this sequence is a man aged 50-59 years who received an inactivated influenza vaccine. DNA of the CDR3: TGTGCCAGCAGTAGGGAGTTGCGGCGGGTTATCTACAATGAGCAGTTCTTC. It specifies CASSRELRRVIYNEQFF.